The 16 T cell receptor beta chains given below trace back to one sample, sequenced in a study of T cell responses to AZD1222 COVID-19 vaccine. Profiling relied on immunoSEQ multiplex PCR, and the TCRdb table lists in-frame clones only, not all of them. The sample includes about 120,000 clones, under 95% of them seen just once. The sequenced sample was peripheral blood, obtained 28 days after the second AZD1222 dose. Receptors originate from an adult who received the AZD1222 COVID-19 vaccine.

This clone was detected only once. The V gene is TRBV4-3, the J gene TRBJ2-3; D perhaps matches TRBD1 (5 bases). Germline CDR1 reads LGHNA; CDR2 reads YSLEER. V was trimmed by 4 bases and J by 7 bases, leaving 15 bases between them. This CDR3 contains 14 residues. In DNA form, the CDR3 reads TGCGCCAGCAGCCCAGAAAGTGGGGCCCATACGCAGTATTTT. It yields the protein CASSPESGAHTQYF.

V usage is TRBV5-5 and J usage is TRBJ2-7; no reliable D call. This CDR3 region has 14 residues. In germline, CDR1 is SGHKS, CDR2 YYEKEE (reference sequence). V lost 1 base and J 0 bases, leaving 8 bases between the germline ends. The DNA for the CDR3 is TGTGCCAGCAGCTTGCTGGACGGCTCCTACGAGCAGTACTTC. This translates into CASSLLDGSYEQYF.

The chain links TRBV18 to TRBJ2-4; D uncertain. The CDR3 spans 13 residues. The germline gives CDR1 KGHSH, CDR2 LQKENI. V was cut by 1 base and J by 6 bases, with 7 bases left in between. The CDR3 DNA is TGTGCCAGCTCACCACAGACGGGAAACATTCAGTACTTC. Translated, it gives CASSPQTGNIQYF.

This clone was detected once. At one end the junction does not follow the germline gene, possibly because of a read error. This chain uses TRBV7-2 with TRBJ2-2, with 12 bases that match TRBD2. The CDR3 sequence is 15 residues long. From germline, CDR1 is SGHTA and CDR2 FQGNSA. The CDR3 nucleotides are TGTGCCAGCAGCCTAGCGGGGGGGCCCTACGGGGAGCTGTTTTTT. Protein: CASSLAGGPYGELFF.

The chain joins TRBV7-2 to TRBJ2-7, with 7 positions matching TRBD2. The V gene end was trimmed by 5 bases and the J gene end by 4 bases; junction bases not matched to a gene: 11. This CDR3 is built from 15 residues. CDR1 is SGHTA, CDR2 FQGNSA, per germline. This CDR3 reads CASSPEGAGIYEQYF. CDR3 coding DNA: TGTGCCAGCAGCCCTGAGGGAGCGGGGATTTACGAGCAGTACTTC.

The V gene is TRBV10-1, the J gene TRBJ1-1; D not certain. The CDR3 spans 13 residues. V was pared by 5 bases and J by 1 base, with 8 bases between. Germline lookup yields CDR1 WNHNN and CDR2 SYGVQD (reference sequence). The CDR3 is CASSYDGNTEAFF. DNA for the CDR3: TGCGCCAGCAGTTATGACGGGAACACTGAAGCTTTCTTT.

The V and J genes are TRBV7-9 and TRBJ1-3; D perhaps matches TRBD1 (6 bases). The CDR3 extends over 14 amino acids. V shed 3 bases and J shed 4 bases, with 10 bases lying between them. Germline loops: CDR1 SEHNR, CDR2 FQNEAQ (reference sequence). The CDR3 DNA is TGTGCCAGCAGCTTTTTCGACAGGGGAAACACCATATATTTT. This codes for CASSFFDRGNTIYF.

The CDR3 DNA sequence: TGCAGCGTTGACAACGCGCGGGAGAGCTCCTACAATGAGCAGTTCTTC. This gives the protein CSVDNARESSYNEQFF. The chain employs TRBV29-1 and TRBJ2-1; the match to TRBD2 covers 7 bases. J was trimmed by 0 bases and V by 3 bases; bases with no gene match: 8. Germline V gene sequence: CDR1 SQVTM, CDR2 ANQGSEA. This CDR3 has 16 residues.

The chain joins TRBV19 to TRBJ1-5; D may be TRBD1 (6 bases). The CDR3 spans 15 residues. Germline CDR1 reads LNHDA; CDR2 reads SQIVND (reference sequence). Trimming removed 3 bases from V and 0 bases from J, with 9 bases in between. The CDR3 region has the DNA TGTGCCAGTAGTATGGGGACACCTAGCAATCAGCCCCAGCATTTT. It specifies CASSMGTPSNQPQHF.

The chain employs TRBV7-2 and TRBJ1-5, with D unresolved. Germline CDR1 SGHTA, CDR2 FQGNSA. Trimming removed 2 bases from V and 0 bases from J, with 8 bases in between. The CDR3 is 15 amino acids. The CDR3 region is CASSLYLASNQPQHF. In DNA, the CDR3 is TGTGCCAGCAGCTTATACTTGGCTAGCAATCAGCCCCAGCATTTT. Using reference TRBV7-2 and TRBJ1-5 for the parts outside the CDR3, the full variable domain is GAGVSQSPSNKVTEKGKDVELRCDPISGHTALYWYRQSLGQGLEFLIYFQGNSAPDKSGLPSDRFSAERTGGSVSTLTIQRTQQEDSAVYLCASSLYLASNQPQHFGDGTRLSIL.

V is TRBV6-5 and J is TRBJ2-7; D is undetermined. The V end was cut by 0 bases, the J end by 2 bases, with 2 bases between. The CDR3 runs 12 residues. Germline CDR1 is MNHEY and CDR2 is SVGAGI. CDR3 DNA: TGTGCCAGCAGTTACTCCCCCTACGAGCAGTACTTC. Translation: CASSYSPYEQYF.

The V call is TRBV6-5, the J call TRBJ1-1; no clear D. CDR1 and CDR2 (germline): MNHEY, SVGAGI. CDR3 length equals 13 residues. Trimming pared 4 bases from V and 10 bases from J, leaving 16 bases between. CDR3 nucleotides: TGTGCCAGCAGTTCCGTCATGGGTGGTGGAGCTTTCTTT. Its protein is CASSSVMGGGAFF.

The V gene is TRBV7-9, the J gene TRBJ2-1; the D is unclear. V was trimmed by 11 bases and J by 7 bases, leaving 18 bases between them. The CDR3 is made up of 13 amino acids. Germline V gene sequence: CDR1 SEHNR, CDR2 FQNEAQ (reference sequence). The CDR3 DNA reads as TGTGCCGACCAACCTTTAGACACGAATGAGCAGTTCTTC. Protein product: CADQPLDTNEQFF.

J is TRBJ2-2 and V is TRBV5-6; D gene ambiguous. In germline, CDR1 is SGHDT, CDR2 YYEEEE. The CDR3 has 19 residues. Between the trimmed V and J ends, which lost 7 bases and 7 bases, there was a span of 32 bases. CDR3 sequence (DNA): TGTGCCAGCGGTAACATGGCCATAGGTGATATAGGGCTCGGCGGGGAGCTGTTTTTT. Protein: CASGNMAIGDIGLGGELFF.

CDR3 nucleotides: TGTGCCAGCAGCTTGTACGGGGAATGGAGGTATGGCTACACCTTC. Encoded protein: CASSLYGEWRYGYTF. This rearrangement joins TRBV5-4 to TRBJ1-2; D not resolved. CDR1 and CDR2 from the germline V gene are SGHNT and YYREEE (reference sequence). V lost 1 base and J 5 bases, leaving 15 bases between the germline ends. This CDR3 is 15 amino acids long.

The gene calls are TRBV5-1 and TRBJ1-6; D call uncertain. Per germline, CDR1 SGHRS and CDR2 YFSETQ. This CDR3 spans 14 amino acids. V lost 3 bases, J lost 8 bases, and 12 bases lay in between. Here the CDR3 reads CASSSAGEDSPLHF. CDR3 sequence (DNA): TGCGCCAGCAGCTCAGCGGGAGAAGATTCACCCCTCCACTTT.